The clone carrying this T cell receptor (beta chain) appeared once. The antigen remains unidentified. The repertoire was sequenced with immunoSEQ multiplex PCR; TCRdb's copy has only in-frame clones and lacks some. This sample has roughly 90,000 clones; about 91% occur once, and the top ten carry 0.35%. The data are from a study of graft-versus-host responses after intestinal transplantation. The trim removed 1 base at V and 9 bases at J, leaving 6 bases unmatched. Germline CDR1 reads SGHTA; CDR2 reads FQGNSA. The CDR3 is 15 amino acids. This sample comprised unstimulated CD4+ T cells sorted from spleen or lymph node cells, obtained before transplant. The TCR originated in a human donor who was the organ donor for an intestinal transplant. V is TRBV7-2 and J is TRBJ2-5, with 12 positions matching TRBD2. The CDR3 sequence: CASSLGLAGGQAQYF. CDR3 DNA: TGTGCCAGCAGCTTAGGGCTAGCGGGGGGGCAGGCCCAGTACTTC.